Following are 29 T cell receptor beta chains from one sample sequenced in a study of metastatic and nonmetastatic thyroid tumors. Through MiXCR, TCRdb re-clonotyped the PCR reads. The sample has roughly 6,900 clones; around 29% are singletons. The entire patient cohort was treatment-naive prior to thyroid surgery. Sequences were obtained from adjacent normal tissue. The origin of the receptors is a male donor with papillary thyroid cancer or a benign thyroid nodule (not recorded which). Some clones in this sample may be carry-over from other donors' samples.

This clone is termed large (0.1 to 1%). V usage is TRBV6-4 and J usage is TRBJ2-1; 12 nucleotides align to TRBD2. Germline-derived CDR1 and CDR2 are MRHNA and SNTAGT. The CDR3 runs to 15 residues. V gave up 0 bases and J gave up 6 bases; unmatched junction bases: 0. The CDR3 region has the DNA TGTGCCAGCAGTGACTCGACTAGCGGGAGCAATGAGCAGTTCTTC. Amino acid sequence: CASSDSTSGSNEQFF.

This clone is large within its sample. This chain links TRBV12-3 or TRBV12-4 with TRBJ2-7; D is undetermined. V lost 4 bases and J lost 2, with 12 bases in between. This CDR3 comprises 14 residues. CDR3 sequence: CASSSSTGTYEQYF. CDR3 sequence (DNA): TGTGCCAGCAGTTCCAGCACGGGCACCTACGAGCAGTACTTC.

The chain uses TRBV5-1 and TRBJ1-6; a possible D gene is TRBD1 (5 bases). With 1 base removed from V and 7 bases from J, the gap between germline ends came to 9 bases. The CDR3 has 14 residues. From germline, CDR1 is SGHRS and CDR2 YFSETQ. This CDR3 is CASSLQGLNSPLHF. DNA for the CDR3: TGCGCCAGCAGCTTGCAGGGATTGAATTCACCCCTCCACTTT.

By share, this clone counts as medium-sized. The chain has TRBV7-3 and TRBJ1-1; D ambiguous. This CDR3 is built from 13 residues. Germline V lookup: CDR1 SGHTA, CDR2 FQGTGA. V was shortened by 1 base and J by 7 bases, with 10 bases between the two germline ends. CDR3: CASSLNPSVEAFF. Here the CDR3 DNA reads TGTGCCAGCAGCTTAAACCCGAGTGTTGAAGCTTTCTTT.

V usage is TRBV2 and J usage is TRBJ2-1, with TRBD2 identical over 8 bases. The V and J ends lost 6 bases and 4 bases, in that order; junction bases with no gene match: 5. The CDR3 totals 14 residues. Germline V lookup: CDR1 SNHLY, CDR2 FYNNEI. The CDR3 loop reads CASSSGSPYNEQFF. DNA of the CDR3: TGTGCCAGCAGCAGCGGGAGTCCTTACAATGAGCAGTTCTTC. The variable domain in full, with the rest retrieved from reference TRBV2 and TRBJ2-1, is EPEVTQTPSHQVTQMGQEVILRCVPISNHLYFYWYRQILGQKVEFLVSFYNNEISEKSEIFDDQFSVERPDGSNFTLKIRSTKLEDSAMYFCASSSGSPYNEQFFGPGTRLTVL.

By frequency in the sample, this clone is medium-sized. The chain uses TRBV6-2 or TRBV6-3 and TRBJ2-3; TRBD2 aligns across 11 bases. The CDR3 has 15 amino acids. With V trimmed by 4 bases and J by 3 bases, 3 bases remained unmatched. Germline CDR1 reads MNHEY; CDR2 reads SVGEGT. This CDR3 reads CASSLAGGPTDTQYF. The CDR3 DNA reads TGTGCCAGCAGTTTAGCGGGAGGGCCGACAGATACGCAGTATTTT.

Within the sample, this clone is medium-sized. V usage is TRBV20-1 and J usage is TRBJ2-3, with TRBD2 identical over 11 bases. The CDR3 spans 17 residues. The V gene end was trimmed by 8 bases and the J gene end by 6 bases; junction bases not matched to a gene: 19. CDR1 and CDR2 from the germline V gene are DFQATT and SNEGSKA (reference sequence). Here the CDR3 reads CSTSPLLAGVIMDTQYF. CDR3 nucleotide sequence: TGCAGTACCTCCCCCCTACTAGCGGGAGTGATCATGGATACGCAGTATTTT.

The CDR3 bases are TGTGCCAGCAGCTGGGACGGAGGGCGGGAGCAGTACTTC. It yields the protein CASSWDGGREQYF. This sequence joins TRBV6-1 and TRBJ2-7; tentative D call: TRBD2 (6 bases). The CDR3 covers 13 residues. Trimming cost V 6 bases and J 7 bases, with 16 bases left between them. Germline CDR1 and CDR2: MNHNS and SASEGT.

Notes on this clone: It is likely a read error, because the conserved phenylalanine at the end of the CDR3 is missing. It is unclear where the CDR3 begins or ends on the DNA, so no DNA is shown, and the CDR3 is as TCRdb lists it. The gene calls are TRBV6-1 and TRBJ2-7; the DNA was not compared with TRBD1, the D call given in the table. CDR1 and CDR2 (germline): MNHNS, SASEGT. A total of 16 residues make up the CDR3, ends included. CDR3 residues: CASSDPKGVASYEQHS.

The chain is built from TRBV12-3 or TRBV12-4 and TRBJ1-2; TRBD1 aligns across 7 bases. The CDR3 totals 15 residues. The V segment lost 3 bases and the J segment 2 bases; nucleotides outside the gene matches: 6. As DNA, the CDR3 is TGTGCCAGCAGTTTTAAAGGGGACAGCAACTATGGCTACACCTTC. As protein: CASSFKGDSNYGYTF.

This clone is classed as large. The chain is built from TRBV28 and TRBJ2-7, with 7 bases that match TRBD1. The CDR3 is 15 residues long. Germline-derived CDR1 and CDR2 are MDHEN and SYDVKM. J gave up 0 bases and V 6 bases, and 8 bases lay outside the gene matches. This CDR3 is CASRLDRASSYEQYF. In DNA form, the CDR3 reads TGTGCCAGCAGGCTAGACAGGGCAAGCTCCTACGAGCAGTACTTC. The variable domain in full, completed from reference TRBV28 and TRBJ2-7, reads DVKVTQSSRYLVKRTGEKVFLECVQDMDHENMFWYRQDPGLGLRLIYFSYDVKMKEKGDIPEGYSVSREKKERFSLILESASTNQTSMYLCASRLDRASSYEQYFGPGTRLTVT.

The chain joins TRBV3-1 to TRBJ2-7; perhaps TRBD2 as D (7 bases). V lost 4 bases and J lost 2, with 18 bases in between. Germline lookup yields CDR1 LGHDT and CDR2 YNNKEL (reference sequence). This CDR3 is 16 amino acids long. The CDR3 region is CASSRPEGGAAYEQYF. The CDR3 DNA follows: TGTGCCAGCAGCCGCCCCGAGGGGGGGGCCGCCTACGAGCAGTACTTC.

The V call is TRBV5-1, the J call TRBJ2-3; TRBD2 matches 11 bases. V lost 4 bases to trimming and J lost 6 bases; unmatched junction nucleotides: 13. The CDR3 extends over 17 amino acids. Germline CDR1 is SGHRS and CDR2 is YFSETQ. The chain's CDR3 is CASSPNSGRVVVDTQYF. The CDR3 DNA reads TGCGCCAGCAGCCCAAATAGCGGGAGGGTGGTTGTGGATACGCAGTATTTT.

This clone was detected only a few times. The V gene is TRBV27, the J gene TRBJ2-7; D unresolved. CDR1 MNHEY and CDR2 SMNVEV come from the germline V gene (reference sequence). V shed 2 bases and J shed 1 base, with 15 bases lying between them. This CDR3 is 16 amino acids long. The CDR3 loop reads CASSLGQWQTSYEQYF. The DNA for the CDR3 is TGTGCCAGCAGTTTAGGCCAGTGGCAGACATCCTACGAGCAGTACTTC.

This clone has more than one count but fewer than ten. This chain connects TRBV2 to TRBJ2-1, with 9 nucleotides matching TRBD2. CDR3 length equals 14 residues. Looked up from germline, CDR1 is SNHLY and CDR2 is FYNNEI. V lost 6 bases to trimming and J lost 7 bases; unmatched junction nucleotides: 7. The CDR3 coding sequence is TGTGCCAGCAGGGTGGCGGGGGGGTGGAATGAGCAGTTCTTC. This encodes CASRVAGGWNEQFF.

The chain links TRBV20-1 to TRBJ1-1; D not certain. V was clipped by 1 base and J by 1 base, with 1 base between them. This CDR3 has 11 amino acids. Germline values: CDR1 DFQATT, CDR2 SNEGSKA (reference sequence). The CDR3 bases are TGCAGTGCTAGAGCGAACACTGAAGCTTTCTTT. Encoded protein: CSARANTEAFF.

Within the sample, this clone is medium-sized. Here the CDR3 DNA reads TGCAGTGCTGCTACCGGACAGGGGGTGTTAAGCAATCAGCCCCAGCATTTT. This encodes CSAATGQGVLSNQPQHF. The V call is TRBV20-1, the J call TRBJ1-5, with 10 bases fitting TRBD1. The CDR3 covers 17 residues. Germline lookup yields CDR1 DFQATT and CDR2 SNEGSKA (reference sequence). Losses at the gene ends were 5 bases for V and 1 base for J; bases not matched to a gene: 11.

This clone is categorized as medium-sized. The rearrangement uses TRBV25-1 and TRBJ1-1; D may be TRBD1 (5 bases). V was trimmed by 6 bases and J by 3 bases, leaving 14 bases between them. Germline loops: CDR1 MGHDK, CDR2 SYGVNS. CDR3 length: 14 amino acids. The CDR3 DNA follows: TGTGCCAGCAGCGGAATCCAGGGATACACTGAAGCTTTCTTT. It translates to CASSGIQGYTEAFF. The variable domain in full, completed from reference TRBV25-1 and TRBJ1-1, reads EADIYQTPRYLVIGTGKKITLECSQTMGHDKMYWYQQDPGMELHLIHYSYGVNSTEKGDLSSESTVSRIRTEHFPLTLESARPSHTSQYLCASSGIQGYTEAFFGQGTRLTVV.

There are a few counts of this clone. This CDR3 reads CATRGTRYTGELFF. The CDR3 DNA follows: TGTGCCACCAGGGGGACACGCTACACCGGGGAGCTGTTTTTT. The chain combines TRBV15 with TRBJ2-2; tentatively, D is TRBD1 (6 bases). Looked up from germline, CDR1 is LNHNV and CDR2 is YYDKDF (reference sequence). This CDR3 is built from 14 residues. V was shortened by 6 bases and J by 3 bases, with 11 bases between the two germline ends.

The chain combines TRBV18 with TRBJ1-1; D is possibly TRBD1 (6 bases). Germline V gives CDR1 KGHSH, CDR2 LQKENI. V lost 3 bases to trimming and J lost 3 bases, with 11 bases between them. The length of the CDR3 is 14 residues. In DNA, the CDR3 is TGTGCCAGCTCACCCCAGGGGATGGACACTGAAGCTTTCTTT. Translation: CASSPQGMDTEAFF.

In this sample, this clone turned up a few times. The junction departs from germline at one end; a sequencing error may be responsible. This sequence joins TRBV19 and TRBJ2-4; no definite D call. CDR3 length: 11 amino acids. From germline, CDR1 is LNHDA and CDR2 SQIVND (reference sequence). Here the CDR3 DNA reads TGTGCCAATAGTGCCGCAGGTCTTCAGTACTTC. This gives the protein CANSAAGLQYF. Supplemented by reference TRBV19 and TRBJ2-4, the full variable domain reads DGGITQSPKYLFRKEGQNVTLSCEQNLNHDAMYWYRQDPGQGLRLIYYSQIVNDFQKGDIAEGYSVSREKKESFPLTVTSAQKNPTAFYLCANSAAGLQYFGAGTRLSVL.

This clone is categorized as medium-sized. CDR3 bases: TGTGCCAGCAGTTTGGGACAGGGGGCAGGGTCACCCCTCCACTTT. This gives the protein CASSLGQGAGSPLHF. The chain recombines TRBV27 with TRBJ1-6; 12 bases map to TRBD1. The CDR3 runs 15 residues. Trimming cost V 3 bases and J 10 bases; bases outside gene matches: 4. Germline assignment: CDR1 MNHEY and CDR2 SMNVEV (reference sequence).

This clone was counted only a few times. V and J are TRBV6-2 or TRBV6-3 and TRBJ1-2; D is unresolved. Germline CDR1 is MNHEY and CDR2 is SVGEGT. V was clipped by 7 bases and J by 5 bases, with 20 bases between them. The CDR3 consists of 15 residues. The CDR3 here is CASIPRTLEVYGYTF. Here the CDR3 DNA reads TGTGCCAGCATCCCCCGGACTCTGGAGGTATATGGCTACACCTTC.

This clone is medium-sized in the sample. The chain has TRBV19 and TRBJ1-2, with D uncertain. CDR1 is LNHDA, CDR2 SQIVND, per germline (reference sequence). CDR3 length: 12 residues. The V end lost 6 bases, the J end lost 3 bases, and 8 bases lay between the germline ends. In DNA, the CDR3 is TGTGCCAGTAGAAAGGGTCACTATGGCTACACCTTC. This translates into CASRKGHYGYTF.

This clone was seen only a few times. This CDR3 is missing its conserved last phenylalanine or tryptophan, likely due to a read error. The chain links TRBV6-2 or TRBV6-3 to TRBJ2-7; D ambiguous. Germline V gene data show CDR1 as MNHEY and CDR2 as SVGEGT. The V end was cut by 6 bases, the J end by 4 bases, with 10 bases between. CDR3 size: 12 residues. CDR3 loop: CASSPDLYEQYL. DNA of the CDR3: TGTGCCAGCAGCCCCGACCTGTACGAGCAGTACTTA.

The chain is built from TRBV7-9 and TRBJ2-7, with TRBD2 matching over 9 bases. The V and J ends lost 3 bases and 5 bases, in that order; junction bases with no gene match: 2. CDR1 and CDR2 (germline): SEHNR, FQNEAQ (reference sequence). The CDR3 runs to 13 residues. CDR3 sequence: CASSFGGRDEQYF. As DNA, the CDR3 is TGTGCCAGCAGCTTTGGCGGGAGGGACGAGCAGTACTTC.

J is TRBJ2-2 and V is TRBV4-1; weak D call: TRBD1 (6 bases). V lost 1 base to trimming and J lost 7 bases, with 7 bases between them. This CDR3 region has 13 residues. Germline-derived CDR1 and CDR2 are MGHRA and YSYEKL. The CDR3 protein is CASSQAQGGELFF. The CDR3, as DNA: TGCGCCAGCAGCCAAGCACAGGGCGGGGAGCTGTTTTTT.

This clone is judged medium-sized. This chain links TRBV6-1 with TRBJ2-3; TRBD1 matches at 8 bases. The V gene end was trimmed by 5 bases and the J gene end by 4 bases; junction bases not matched to a gene: 8. Germline CDR1 and CDR2: MNHNS and SASEGT. The CDR3 contains 15 residues. The CDR3 is CASSSGQGKADTQYF. CDR3 coding DNA: TGTGCCAGCAGTTCAGGACAGGGAAAGGCAGATACGCAGTATTTT.

This clone came up a few times. The chain recombines TRBV6-2 or TRBV6-3 with TRBJ2-3; D gene ambiguous. V was clipped by 6 bases and J by 7 bases, with 11 bases between them. The CDR3 contains 12 residues. CDR1 is MNHEY, CDR2 SVGEGT, per germline. As DNA, the CDR3 is TGTGCCAGCAGCTACCCCCCCCATACGCAGTATTTT. Translating it yields CASSYPPHTQYF.